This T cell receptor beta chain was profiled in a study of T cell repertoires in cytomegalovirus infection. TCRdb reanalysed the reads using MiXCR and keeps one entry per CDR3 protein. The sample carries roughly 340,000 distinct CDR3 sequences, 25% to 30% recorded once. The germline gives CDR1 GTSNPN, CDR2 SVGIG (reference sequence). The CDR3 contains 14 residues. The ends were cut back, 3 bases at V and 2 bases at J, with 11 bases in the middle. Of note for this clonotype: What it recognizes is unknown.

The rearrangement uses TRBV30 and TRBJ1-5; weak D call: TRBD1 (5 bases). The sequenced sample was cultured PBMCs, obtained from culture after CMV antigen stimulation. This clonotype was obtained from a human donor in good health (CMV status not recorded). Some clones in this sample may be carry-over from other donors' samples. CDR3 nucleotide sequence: TGTGCCTGGAGCCCCCAGGGTGGCAATCAGCCCCAGCATTTT. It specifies CAWSPQGGNQPQHF. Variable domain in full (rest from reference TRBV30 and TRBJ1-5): SQTIHQWPATLVQPVGSPLSLECTVEGTSNPNLYWYRQAAGRGLQLLFYSVGIGQISSEVPQNLSASRPQDRQFILSSKKLLLSDSGFYLCAWSPQGGNQPQHFGDGTRLSIL.